The clone carrying this T cell receptor beta chain was seen repeatedly, ten times or more. Its matching antigen is unknown. This sample is drawn from a study of metastatic and nonmetastatic thyroid tumors. Study in general: Samples came from malignant and benign thyroid patients, and repertoires were compared across blood and tumor or nodule tissue.

The ends were cut back, 1 base at V and 0 bases at J, with 10 bases in the middle. The CDR3 runs to 15 residues. Germline-derived CDR1 and CDR2 are MDHEN and SYDVKM. Methods used by the authors: A distant-metastasis classifier for papillary thyroid cancer was built using CDR3 differences across clinicopathological groups. With MiXCR, TCRdb reprocessed the PCR reads. The authors' filters were not applied to this entry. The table includes 30,000 to 40,000 clones, around an eighth detected once. All patients were treatment-naive before thyroid surgery. General study results and limits: Compared with benign nodules, malignant thyroid tumors were reported to have significantly higher TCR beta diversity in both blood and tumor.

The sequenced sample consisted of blood. The clonotype comes from a female donor with papillary thyroid cancer or a benign thyroid nodule (not recorded which). Some clones in this sample may be carry-over from other donors' samples. V and J are TRBV28 and TRBJ2-7, with D perhaps TRBD1 or TRBD2 (5 bases each). The DNA of the CDR3 is TGTGCCAGCAGTTTATCTGGGACGAGCTCCTACGAGCAGTACTTC. Translated: CASSLSGTSSYEQYF. The variable domain in full, with the rest retrieved from reference TRBV28 and TRBJ2-7, is DVKVTQSSRYLVKRTGEKVFLECVQDMDHENMFWYRQDPGLGLRLIYFSYDVKMKEKGDIPEGYSVSREKKERFSLILESASTNQTSMYLCASSLSGTSSYEQYFGPGTRLTVT.